This is a list of T cell receptor beta chains from one sample in a study of T cell responses to AZD1222 COVID-19 vaccine. TCRdb's table, derived via immunoSEQ multiplex PCR, lists solely in-frame clones and lacks some. The data contain nearly 55,000 clones, roughly nine tenths of them singletons. The material sequenced was peripheral blood, taken 28 days after the second AZD1222 dose. The receptors were gathered from an adult who received the AZD1222 COVID-19 vaccine. CDR3s include the opening cysteine and the closing phenylalanine or tryptophan. The order of the fields is CDR3 protein, CDR3 DNA, V gene, J gene, D gene, clone size. The D gene is left open where the match is weak. Expanded clones get a size class; other rows say once, few or many, or leave the size out.

CASTQRSGELFF	TGTGCCAGCACCCAGCGGTCGGGGGAGCTGTTTTTT	TRBV12-3/TRBV12-4	TRBJ2-2	-	-
CSVEPWRNTEAFF	TGCAGCGTTGAACCGTGGAGGAACACTGAAGCTTTCTTT	TRBV29-1	TRBJ1-1	-	-
CASSLGGYEKLFF	TGTGCCAGCAGTTTGGGAGGTTATGAAAAACTGTTTTTT	TRBV12-3/TRBV12-4	TRBJ1-4	-	-
CASGYWTPSGNTIYF	TGTGCCAGCGGGTATTGGACACCCTCTGGAAACACCATATATTTT	TRBV6-5	TRBJ1-3	-	once
CSVWGQQNIHYF	TGCAGCGTTTGGGGACAGCAAAACATTCATTACTTC	TRBV29-1	TRBJ2-4	TRBD1	-
CASSLRDRGVAGANVLTF	TGTGCCAGCAGCTTGAGAGACAGGGGTGTGGCTGGGGCCAACGTCCTGACTTTC	TRBV5-6	TRBJ2-6	TRBD1	-
CALQRTNTQYF	TGTGCCTTACAACGAACCAATACGCAGTATTTT	TRBV30	TRBJ2-3	-	once
CASSQDRRNYNEQFF	TGTGCCAGCAGCCAAGATAGGAGAAACTACAATGAGCAGTTCTTC	TRBV3-1/TRBV3-2	TRBJ2-1	-	once
CASSIGDRVGTGELFF	TGTGCCAGTAGTATAGGGGACAGGGTGGGCACCGGGGAGCTGTTTTTT	TRBV19	TRBJ2-2	TRBD1	-
CAISPDRGNQPQHF	TGTGCCATTTCCCCGGACAGGGGCAATCAGCCCCAGCATTTT	TRBV10-3	TRBJ1-5	TRBD1	-
CASSRGLAEETQYF	TGTGCCAGCAGTAGGGGACTAGCGGAAGAGACCCAGTACTTC	TRBV27	TRBJ2-5	TRBD2	-
CASSPGTYLSYEQYF	TGCGCCAGCAGCCCCGGGACCTACCTTTCCTACGAGCAGTACTTC	TRBV4-1	TRBJ2-7	-	-
CASSLEATRGYTF	TGTGCCAGCAGCTTAGAGGCAACGAGGGGCTACACCTTC	TRBV7-2	TRBJ1-2	-	-
CSVEGGGKTQYF	TGCAGCGTGGAAGGGGGGGGAAAGACCCAGTACTTC	TRBV29-1	TRBJ2-5	-	-
CASSIQRSQNTEAFF	TGTGCCAGCAGCATCCAGCGCAGCCAGAACACTGAAGCTTTCTTT	TRBV7-9	TRBJ1-1	-	-
CASSPDGGGSSGANVLTF	TGTGCCAGCAGCCCGGACGGCGGGGGCAGCTCTGGGGCCAACGTCCTGACTTTC	TRBV2	TRBJ2-6	-	once
CASSLRDSGDNEQFF	TGTGCCAGCAGTCTTCGGGACTCGGGTGACAATGAGCAGTTCTTC	TRBV13	TRBJ2-1	-	-
CASRSTGTSLEEQFF	TGTGCCAGCAGATCCACCGGGACTAGCCTCGAAGAGCAGTTCTTC	TRBV2	TRBJ2-1	TRBD2	once
CASSPHEGREVYEQYF	TGCGCCAGCAGCCCTCACGAGGGGCGGGAGGTCTACGAGCAGTACTTC	TRBV4-1	TRBJ2-7	TRBD2	-
CASKSGAYNEQFF	TGTGCCAGCAAAAGCGGAGCCTACAATGAGCAGTTCTTC	TRBV12-3/TRBV12-4	TRBJ2-1	-	-
CASSLGQNSNQPQHF	TGTGCCAGCAGCTTAGGACAGAATAGCAATCAGCCCCAGCATTTT	TRBV13	TRBJ1-5	-	-
CASRLQRWGNTIYF	TGTGCCAGCAGGTTGCAAAGGTGGGGAAACACCATATATTTT	TRBV2	TRBJ1-3	-	-
CASSLWGQASSYNEQFF	TGTGCCAGCAGTTTATGGGGACAGGCAAGCTCCTACAATGAGCAGTTCTTC	TRBV27	TRBJ2-1	TRBD1	-
CASSPSGSGETQYF	TGTGCCAGCTCACCTAGCGGGAGCGGAGAGACCCAGTACTTC	TRBV18	TRBJ2-5	TRBD2	-
CASSNGQGQPGNEQFF	TGTGCCAGCAGCAATGGACAGGGCCAACCGGGGAATGAGCAGTTCTTC	TRBV5-5	TRBJ2-1	TRBD1	few
CASSEQGGQPQHF	TGTGCCAGCAGTGAACAGGGTGGACAGCCCCAGCATTTT	TRBV6-1	TRBJ1-5	-	-
CASSPGVETQYF	TGTGCCAGCAGCCCAGGTGTGGAGACCCAGTACTTC	TRBV9	TRBJ2-5	-	-
CASSPAPGQRNQPQHF	TGTGCCAGCTCACCCGCCCCAGGGCAGCGCAATCAGCCCCAGCATTTT	TRBV18	TRBJ1-5	-	-
CASSLEPEGFNQPQHF	TGTGCCAGCAGCTTGGAGCCGGAGGGTTTCAATCAGCCCCAGCATTTT	TRBV5-5	TRBJ1-5	-	-
CASSEANYNEQFF	TGTGCCAGCAGTGAAGCGAACTACAATGAGCAGTTCTTC	TRBV6-1	TRBJ2-1	-	-
CASSEGQGVSYEQYF	TGTGCCAGCAGCGAGGGACAGGGGGTATCCTACGAGCAGTACTTC	TRBV11-2	TRBJ2-7	TRBD1	-
CASSLRPDTQYF	TGTGCCAGCAGTCTCAGACCAGATACGCAGTATTTT	TRBV12-3/TRBV12-4	TRBJ2-3	-	-
CASSFMGAEQYF	TGCGCCAGCAGTTTTATGGGAGCCGAGCAGTACTTC	TRBV10-1	TRBJ2-7	-	few
CASSISGRANEQFF	TGTGCCAGTAGTATAAGCGGGAGGGCCAATGAGCAGTTCTTC	TRBV19	TRBJ2-1	TRBD2	-
CASSASTDTQYF	TGTGCCAGCAGTGCTAGCACAGATACGCAGTATTTT	TRBV27	TRBJ2-3	-	hyperexpanded
CASSQMTSNAYEQYF	TGTGCCAGCAGCCAAATGACTAGTAACGCCTACGAGCAGTACTTC	TRBV3-1/TRBV3-2	TRBJ2-7	-	-
CASNGEGPSYNEQFF	TGTGCCAGCAATGGGGAGGGTCCATCCTACAATGAGCAGTTCTTC	TRBV2	TRBJ2-1	TRBD2	-
CASSHVSGGTAPGELFF	TGTGCCAGCAGCCACGTTTCAGGAGGGACGGCCCCCGGGGAGCTGTTTTTT	TRBV4-2	TRBJ2-2	-	-
CASSLDGDTYNEQFF	TGCGCCAGCAGCTTGGACGGTGACACTTACAATGAGCAGTTCTTC	TRBV5-1	TRBJ2-1	-	-
CASSTGQGRWPQHF	TGTGCCAGTAGTACTGGACAGGGCAGGTGGCCCCAGCATTTT	TRBV19	TRBJ1-5	TRBD1	-
CASSFRASGVTDTQYF	TGTGCCAGCAGTTTTAGGGCTAGCGGGGTCACAGATACGCAGTATTTT	TRBV27	TRBJ2-3	TRBD2	-
CASSSYREPPYEQYF	TGTGCCAGCAGCTCATACAGGGAACCCCCCTACGAGCAGTACTTC	TRBV13	TRBJ2-7	-	-
CASSNPGTNEQYF	TGTGCCAGCAGTAACCCCGGGACTAACGAGCAGTACTTC	TRBV6-5	TRBJ2-7	TRBD2	-
CASSRQTSGPSTDTQYF	TGTGCCAGCAGCCGGCAGACTAGCGGACCTAGCACAGATACGCAGTATTTT	TRBV7-2	TRBJ2-3	TRBD2	-
CASSLVSGSGSEQFF	TGTGCCAGCAGCTTGGTCAGCGGGAGCGGCAGTGAGCAGTTCTTC	TRBV7-2	TRBJ2-1	TRBD2	-
CASSPNTGDRFGEQYF	TGTGCCAGCAGTCCAAACACGGGAGATCGATTCGGCGAGCAGTACTTC	TRBV6-2/TRBV6-3	TRBJ2-7	-	-
CASNQQGAAGELFF	TGTGCCAGTAATCAGCAGGGGGCCGCCGGGGAGCTGTTTTTT	TRBV19	TRBJ2-2	TRBD1	-
CAWRVADVYGYTF	TGTGCCTGGAGAGTCGCAGACGTCTATGGCTACACCTTC	TRBV30	TRBJ1-2	-	-